A single sample is the source of the 11 T cell receptor beta chains below, sequenced in a study of response to subunit inactivated influenza vaccine. TCRdb reprocessed the RT-PCR reads via MiXCR and lists one record per CDR3 protein. The sample comprises roughly 550,000 distinct CDR3 sequences, under 30% of which are singletons, and roughly 2.8% rests with the top ten. This same sample was also taken into another study, of T cells expressing NK-cell markers. That publication notes: For TCR beta, cDNA was produced by 5'RACE template switching with UMIs.

The sample here was CD4+ T cells sorted from PBMCs, taken approximately 13 days after vaccination. The source is a man aged 45-65 years who received an inactivated influenza vaccine.

This clonotype was recorded a few times. The chain carries TRBV18 and TRBJ2-7; the D gene is possibly TRBD2 (6 bases). The CDR3 contains 14 residues. Germline assignment: CDR1 KGHSH and CDR2 LQKENI. Trimming cost V 2 bases and J 5 bases, with 13 bases left between them. CDR3 in amino acids: CASSPGGAQDEQYF. The CDR3 DNA reads TGTGCCAGCTCACCAGGCGGGGCACAGGACGAGCAGTACTTC.

This clonotype has a handful of counts. The chain uses TRBV7-2 and TRBJ2-2; D gene unclear. The CDR3 runs 12 residues. Germline V gene sequence: CDR1 SGHTA, CDR2 FQGNSA. Trimming removed 3 bases at V and 8 bases at J, with 7 bases between. The CDR3 region has the DNA TGTGCCAGCAGCTTCTACGGTGGGGAGCTGTTTTTT. This gives the protein CASSFYGGELFF.

This clonotype came up a few times. This chain uses TRBV28 with TRBJ2-5, with TRBD2 as a possible D gene (5 bases). Trimming shortened V by 8 bases and J by 5 bases, and 18 bases separated the two germline ends. CDR1 and CDR2 (germline): MDHEN, SYDVKM. There are 14 residues in the CDR3. The CDR3 bases are TGTGCCAGCGGAACAAGGACCTGGAGGGAGACCCAGTACTTC. It is translated as CASGTRTWRETQYF.

The chain combines TRBV19 with TRBJ2-2; no clear D. The V and J ends lost 9 bases and 7 bases respectively, with 27 bases between them. Germline assignment: CDR1 LNHDA and CDR2 SQIVND (reference sequence). This CDR3 comprises 17 residues. CDR3 DNA: TGTGCCAGGATCAATGTGGGCCCTAGTCGTCCAGTCGGGGAGCTGTTTTTT. As protein: CARINVGPSRPVGELFF.

This chain uses TRBV6-5 with TRBJ1-1; D might be TRBD1 (6 bases). The V end was cut by 2 bases, the J end by 3 bases, with 13 bases between. This CDR3 has 15 residues. Germline CDR1 reads MNHEY; CDR2 reads SVGAGI. CDR3 loop: CASSYRDTRDTEAFF. The CDR3 DNA is TGTGCCAGCAGTTACCGGGACACTCGGGACACTGAAGCTTTCTTT.

This clonotype was detected a few times. The chain links TRBV3-1 to TRBJ2-7; 13 bases match TRBD2. Germline V gene lookup returns CDR1 LGHDT and CDR2 YNNKEL (reference sequence). The CDR3 loop spans 14 amino acids. V dropped 1 base and J dropped 10; count of bases not matched to a gene: 4. The CDR3 nucleotides read TGTGCCAGCAGCCAAGGACTAGCGGGAGGATCTCAGTACTTC. Amino acids: CASSQGLAGGSQYF.

This chain uses TRBV12-3 or TRBV12-4 with TRBJ1-1; no definite D call. This CDR3 has 14 amino acids. V lost 5 bases, J lost 8 bases, and 18 bases lay in between. CDR3 sequence (DNA): TGTGCCAGCAGTCAGACCGGCCCACGCTCCGAAGCTTTCTTT. Its protein product is CASSQTGPRSEAFF.

This clonotype was detected only once. The genes are TRBV30 and TRBJ2-1; D is possibly TRBD1 (6 bases). Per the germline V gene, CDR1 is GTSNPN and CDR2 is SVGIG (reference sequence). V was cut by 5 bases and J by 9 bases, with 20 bases left in between. The CDR3 loop spans 14 amino acids. The CDR3 nucleotides read TGTGCCTGGGATAGGGGGTCTCTTTTGAGTGAGCAGTTCTTC. Amino acids: CAWDRGSLLSEQFF.

The chain carries TRBV10-3 and TRBJ1-2, with 9 positions matching TRBD1. The CDR3 spans 16 residues. The germline V gene encodes CDR1 ENHRY and CDR2 SYGVKD. The V gene end was trimmed by 4 bases and the J gene end by 8 bases; junction bases not matched to a gene: 14. CDR3 nucleotide sequence: TGTGCCATCAGTGCCGGGACAGGGCATGTTGTAAGCGGCTACACCTTC. It encodes CAISAGTGHVVSGYTF.

This chain uses TRBV6-5 with TRBJ2-5; a weak D match, TRBD2 (6 bases). Germline CDR1 reads MNHEY; CDR2 reads SVGAGI. This CDR3 contains 17 residues. Trimming took 4 bases from V and 4 from J, leaving 22 bases between them. CDR3 DNA: TGTGCCAGCAGTTCTCCGAGAGGGCGGGGATGGGGAGAGACCCAGTACTTC. Translation: CASSSPRGRGWGETQYF.

The rearrangement links TRBV6-2 or TRBV6-3 to TRBJ2-5, with 10 positions matching TRBD1. The CDR3 is made up of 15 amino acids. Germline CDR1 is MNHEY and CDR2 is SVGEGT. The J segment lost 0 bases and the V segment lost 10 bases, leaving 8 bases of the junction unmatched. CDR3 amino acids: CANSDRGLNQETQYF. CDR3 sequence (DNA): TGTGCCAACAGCGACAGGGGGCTGAACCAAGAGACCCAGTACTTC.